The 20 T cell receptor beta chains presented below share a single source sample, sequenced in a study of T cell responses to AZD1222 COVID-19 vaccine (TCRdb year 2021). According to the study, the label for this sample's time point signals: baseline before first vaccination. The library was built by means of the immunoSEQ multiplex PCR assay. The table comes from immuneACCESS by way of TCRdb, which keeps in-frame sequences with V and J called. Part of the clones is missing from these tables; in studies checked, under half for an unresolved V gene and the rest for unknown reasons. Here the sample has 150,000 to 200,000 clones; about 90% occur a single time. The top ten constitute roughly 6.5% of the sample. Sequencing used peripheral blood, obtained on day 0 of AZD1222 vaccination. These receptors were collected from an adult in good health.

V usage is TRBV19 and J usage is TRBJ2-1, with D possibly TRBD1 on 5 matching bases. The germline CDR1 and CDR2 sequences are LNHDA and SQIVND (reference sequence). This CDR3 spans 13 amino acids. Between the trimmed V and J ends, which lost 3 bases and 5 bases, there was a span of 8 bases. CDR3 residues: CASSIQGHNEQFF. DNA of the CDR3: TGTGCCAGTAGTATCCAGGGTCACAATGAGCAGTTCTTC.

The gene calls are TRBV6-5 and TRBJ1-6, with D perhaps TRBD1 (6 bases). The CDR3 has 15 amino acids. Germline CDR1 is MNHEY and CDR2 is SVGAGI. The ends were cut back, 2 bases at V and 7 bases at J, with 12 bases in the middle. The CDR3 DNA reads TGTGCCAGCAGTTACGTGGGGGGCCCCAATTCACCCCTCCACTTT. It translates to CASSYVGGPNSPLHF.

V is TRBV19 and J is TRBJ1-4; no reliable D call. The germline V gene has CDR1 LNHDA and CDR2 SQIVND (reference sequence). The CDR3 length is 13 residues. V lost 3 bases, J lost 7 bases, and 9 bases lay in between. CDR3 sequence (DNA): TGTGCCAGTAGTATCCGGACGAGTGAAAAACTGTTTTTT. Amino acids: CASSIRTSEKLFF.

The chain links TRBV7-2 to TRBJ1-2; TRBD1 matches at 8 bases. The germline gives CDR1 SGHTA, CDR2 FQGNSA. This CDR3 is 14 amino acids long. V was clipped by 2 bases and J by 8 bases; unmatched bases: 7. The chain's CDR3 is CASSLRTGKEGYTF. The CDR3 DNA follows: TGTGCCAGCAGCTTAAGGACAGGGAAAGAAGGCTACACCTTC.

This rearrangement joins TRBV2 to TRBJ2-5; D is possibly TRBD1 (6 bases). The germline gives CDR1 SNHLY, CDR2 FYNNEI. The CDR3 consists of 14 residues. The germline V and J ends were trimmed by 7 bases and 5 bases, with 17 bases remaining between them. The CDR3 bases are TGTGCCAGCACCCGGTCAACAGGGCGCGAGACCCAGTACTTC. This sequence encodes CASTRSTGRETQYF.

The V gene is TRBV10-3, the J gene TRBJ2-7; D tentatively fits TRBD1 or TRBD2 (6 bases each). Between the trimmed V and J ends, which lost 4 bases and 5 bases, there was a span of 12 bases. This CDR3 has 13 amino acids. Germline V lookup: CDR1 ENHRY, CDR2 SYGVKD. The CDR3 DNA reads TGTGCCATCAGTGGACTGGGGGGCGACGAGCAGTACTTC. This gives the protein CAISGLGGDEQYF.

The chain recombines TRBV24-1 with TRBJ2-7; D gene ambiguous. V gave up 3 bases and J gave up 5 bases, with 13 bases separating them. Per the germline V gene, CDR1 is KGHDR and CDR2 is SFDVKD. The CDR3 loop spans 14 amino acids. The CDR3 region has the DNA TGTGCCACCAGTGATGCCGGCCAAGTCCACGAGCAGTACTTC. It specifies CATSDAGQVHEQYF.

This clone was seen only once. This chain connects TRBV6-5 to TRBJ2-7; tentatively, D is TRBD1 or TRBD2 (6 bases each). Trimming took 7 bases from V and 4 from J, leaving 20 bases between them. This CDR3 is 15 amino acids long. Germline loops: CDR1 MNHEY, CDR2 SVGAGI. CDR3 region: CASTNEGGLRYEQYF. The CDR3 nucleotides read TGTGCCAGCACCAACGAGGGGGGCCTTAGGTACGAGCAGTACTTC.

The gene calls are TRBV2 and TRBJ2-5, with D unresolved. CDR1 and CDR2 (germline): SNHLY, FYNNEI. This CDR3 comprises 12 residues. V lost 4 bases and J 2 bases, leaving 5 bases between the germline ends. The CDR3 DNA is TGTGCCAGCAGTGCTATTCAAGAGACCCAGTACTTC. This gives the protein CASSAIQETQYF.

This clone was picked up one time. The chain recombines TRBV5-4 with TRBJ1-4, with 9 positions matching TRBD1. The CDR3 consists of 15 residues. The ends lost 4 bases at V and 8 bases at J; junction bases unmatched: 9. Per the germline V gene, CDR1 is SGHNT and CDR2 is YYREEE (reference sequence). CDR3 bases: TGTGCCAGCAGCATCGGACAGGGGCTAGGGGAAAAACTGTTTTTT. This gives the protein CASSIGQGLGEKLFF.

V is TRBV6-1 and J is TRBJ2-7, with no clear D. V shed 2 bases and J shed 6 bases, with 14 bases lying between them. The CDR3 extends over 14 amino acids. Germline loops: CDR1 MNHNS, CDR2 SASEGT. The CDR3 DNA sequence: TGTGCCAGCAGTGAACAGGACCAGCTCGGCGAGCAGTACTTC. Translated, it gives CASSEQDQLGEQYF.

The chain has TRBV7-8 and TRBJ2-5; D is perhaps TRBD1 (5 bases). The CDR3 spans 12 residues. V shed 7 bases and J shed 5 bases, with 11 bases lying between them. Germline V lookup: CDR1 SGHVS, CDR2 FQNEAQ. CDR3 bases: TGTGCCAGCACCGGAGCAGGGGAGACCCAGTACTTC. Protein: CASTGAGETQYF.

This clone showed up just once. The chain uses TRBV7-9 and TRBJ1-5, with no clear D. The germline V and J ends were trimmed by 3 bases and 3 bases, with 9 bases remaining between them. The CDR3 extends over 14 amino acids. CDR1 SEHNR and CDR2 FQNEAQ come from the germline V gene (reference sequence). The CDR3 reads CASSFNSVNQPQHF. The CDR3 DNA reads as TGTGCCAGCAGCTTCAACAGTGTCAATCAGCCCCAGCATTTT.

This clone was seen only once. The genes are TRBV3-1 (or the pseudogene TRBV3-2) and TRBJ2-1, with a possible D match to TRBD2 (7 bases). CDR1 is LGHDT and CDR2 is YNNKEL in the germline V gene (reference sequence). The CDR3 length is 15 residues. Deletions cut 0 bases from V and 8 bases from J, with 14 bases between. In nucleotides, the CDR3 is TGTGCCAGCAGCCAAGATAGGAGGGAGGGGGATGAGCAGTTCTTC. Amino acids: CASSQDRREGDEQFF.

This chain connects TRBV30 to TRBJ2-1; possibly TRBD2 for D (7 bases). The V end lost 2 bases, the J end lost 6 bases, and 14 bases lay between the germline ends. Germline loops: CDR1 GTSNPN, CDR2 SVGIG (reference sequence). The CDR3 contains 14 residues. Written as DNA, the CDR3 is TGTGCCTGGAGTAGAGGGGGGGGCGTCAATGAGCAGTTCTTC. Translated: CAWSRGGGVNEQFF.

The chain joins TRBV6-5 to TRBJ1-5, with no clear D. The ends were cut back, 2 bases at V and 2 bases at J, with 13 bases in the middle. The CDR3 is 16 amino acids. Germline assignment: CDR1 MNHEY and CDR2 SVGAGI. The CDR3 sequence: CASSYRADIGNQPQHF. The DNA for the CDR3 is TGTGCCAGCAGTTACCGGGCAGACATCGGCAATCAGCCCCAGCATTTT.

This clone was picked up one time. The gene calls are TRBV2 and TRBJ1-1; D is unclear. Germline values: CDR1 SNHLY, CDR2 FYNNEI. The CDR3 runs 12 residues. The CDR3 is CAGGEVNTEAFF. The CDR3 region has the DNA TGTGCTGGCGGGGAAGTGAACACTGAAGCTTTCTTT. Together with reference TRBV2 and TRBJ1-1, the CDR3 gives the full variable domain: EPEVTQTPSHQVTQMGQEVILRCVPISNHLYFYWYRQILGQKVEFLVSFYNNEISEKSEIFDDQFSVERPDGSNFTLKIRSTKLEDSAMYFCAGGEVNTEAFFGQGTRLTVV.

This clone is a singleton in its sample. The V gene is TRBV5-4, the J gene TRBJ1-1; 7 bases fit TRBD1. Germline V CDR1 and CDR2: SGHNT, YYREEE (reference sequence). Trimming cost V 4 bases and J 5 bases; bases outside gene matches: 8. The CDR3 sequence is 14 residues long. The CDR3 DNA is TGTGCCAGCAGCACCCGACAGGGAAGGACTGAAGCTTTCTTT. Translating it yields CASSTRQGRTEAFF.

This chain joins TRBV7-2 and TRBJ1-2; D unresolved. This CDR3 has 13 amino acids. Germline CDR1 and CDR2: SGHTA and FQGNSA. With 2 bases removed from V and 1 base from J, the gap between germline ends came to 5 bases. The CDR3 sequence: CASSLQFNYGYTF. CDR3 nucleotides: TGTGCCAGCAGCTTACAGTTTAACTATGGCTACACCTTC.

V usage is TRBV19 and J usage is TRBJ2-1, with D maybe TRBD2 (6 bases). The germline gives CDR1 LNHDA, CDR2 SQIVND (reference sequence). This CDR3 has 15 amino acids. Trimming removed 3 bases at V and 7 bases at J, with 16 bases between. CDR3 in amino acids: CASSIMWGGLNEQFF. The CDR3 DNA reads as TGTGCCAGTAGTATCATGTGGGGAGGCTTAAATGAGCAGTTCTTC. Complete variable domain (other parts from reference TRBV19 and TRBJ2-1): DGGITQSPKYLFRKEGQNVTLSCEQNLNHDAMYWYRQDPGQGLRLIYYSQIVNDFQKGDIAEGYSVSREKKESFPLTVTSAQKNPTAFYLCASSIMWGGLNEQFFGPGTRLTVL.